This TCR beta chain is from a study of T-cell memory formation after mild COVID-19. Across the whole study: In these data, TCR clusters were largely donor specific. Study findings and constraints: Day 15 to 85 contracting clones showed balanced CD4/CD8; day 15 to 37 expanders favored CD4+. CD4+ contracting clones were mainly CM and EM; CD8+ ones, EMRA.

This clonotype occurred many times. Its specificity is unknown. Using constant-segment primers, 5'RACE produced TCR alpha and TCR beta cDNA libraries carrying sample barcodes and UMIs. TCRdb re-derived calls from the 5' RACE reads in MiXCR, one entry per CDR3 protein. The sample comprises under 300,000 distinct CDR3 sequences, under 8.5% of which are singletons, and approximately 23% rests with the top ten. Per germline, CDR1 LNHNV and CDR2 YYDKDF (reference sequence). The CDR3 is 15 residues long. The junction had 8 bases not matched to a gene; V was cut back by 6 bases and J by 4 bases. Sequencing was performed on PBMCs or a T cell subset sorted from them (not recorded which). The chain employs TRBV15 and TRBJ2-2; 7 bases map to TRBD1. The source of this sequence is a young man who had mild COVID-19 (a few samples of this study predate the infection). Cell type and time point are not known. CDR3 sequence (DNA): TGTGCCACCAGAATACAGGGGTTCCCCACCGGGGAGCTGTTTTTT. Translation: CATRIQGFPTGELFF.